Listed below are T cell receptor beta chains from one sample, sequenced in a study of blood T cell repertoires in COVID-19. Some clones are missing from TCRdb's copy, which holds only in-frame ones; the method was immunoSEQ multiplex PCR. Altogether roughly 170,000 clones are present, around 83% being singletons, with the ten largest covering around 5.4%. What was sequenced was peripheral blood. These receptors came from a woman between 50 and 59 years old with COVID-19, enrolled during active disease. CDR3s include the opening cysteine and the closing phenylalanine or tryptophan. A D gene is named only where the DNA matches it firmly. Size is omitted from some rows. Given values are once, few, many or a class for expanded clones.

CDR3 DNA,CDR3 protein,J gene,V gene,D gene,clone size
TGTGCCAGCAGCTTCGGAGACTACGAGCAGTACTTC,CASSFGDYEQYF,TRBJ2-7,TRBV13,NA,NA
TGTGCCAGCAGCTTAGCCGTAGCGGGGGGGCACAATGAGCAGTTCTTC,CASSLAVAGGHNEQFF,TRBJ2-1,TRBV7-6,TRBD2,NA
TGCGCCAGCAGTCAATCTTTTCCAGGGCCGGGCTATGGCTACACCTTC,CASSQSFPGPGYGYTF,TRBJ1-2,TRBV23-1,NA,NA
TGTGCCAGCAGCTTAGACCTGAATGAGCAGTTCTTC,CASSLDLNEQFF,TRBJ2-1,TRBV11-2,NA,NA
TGCGCCAGCAGCTTGGAGTCTAGCGGGGGACCAGATACGCAGTATTTT,CASSLESSGGPDTQYF,TRBJ2-3,TRBV5-1,TRBD2,NA
TGTGCCAGCACCATTACAGGCCTAATCTATGGCTACACCTTC,CASTITGLIYGYTF,TRBJ1-2,TRBV6-5,NA,NA
TGTGCCAGCAGGACAGAGACTATGGGCTACACCTTC,CASRTETMGYTF,TRBJ1-2,TRBV19,NA,NA
TGTGCCAGCAGCCCGGCAGGGGGTGAAGCTTTCTTT,CASSPAGGEAFF,TRBJ1-1,TRBV6-5,TRBD1,NA
TGTGCCAGCAGCCCGGGACAGGGGGCTCCCTACGAGCAGTACTTC,CASSPGQGAPYEQYF,TRBJ2-7,TRBV4-2,TRBD1,few
TGTGCCAGCAGCCCGGACAGCTTCTATGGCTACACCTTC,CASSPDSFYGYTF,TRBJ1-2,TRBV3-1/TRBV3-2,NA,few